The 23 T cell receptor beta chains given below trace back to one sample, sequenced in a study of cytomegalovirus exposure and HLA in healthy donors (dated by TCRdb to about 2017). The library relied on the immunoSEQ multiplex PCR assay. The multiplex PCR relied on a mix of 60 forward primers for TCR Vbeta segments and 13 reverse primers for TCR Jbeta segments. Drawn from immuneACCESS, this table holds only the in-frame rearrangements with V and J called that TCRdb kept. Clones are partly lost; checked studies trace under half to an unresolved V gene and leave the rest unexplained. Counted in this sample were 150,000 or so clones; about 80% of them appeared once. The ten top clones hold around 13% of the sample. The sample taken for sequencing was PBMCs. These receptor sequences come from a man between 40 and 49 years old in good health and CMV-seropositive.

The CDR3 DNA sequence: TGCGCCAGCAGATTACAGGGCCTCACCGTACAAGATACGCAGTATTTT. Its protein is CASRLQGLTVQDTQYF. This sequence joins TRBV5-1 and TRBJ2-3; D might be TRBD1 (6 bases). The V gene lost 5 bases and the J gene lost 5 bases, with 21 bases spanning the gap. Germline lookup yields CDR1 SGHRS and CDR2 YFSETQ. The CDR3 has 16 residues.

The CDR3 bases are TGTGCCAGCAGTTTATCCGTCCCAGCGGAGCAGTTCTTC. This sequence encodes CASSLSVPAEQFF. This chain uses TRBV28 with TRBJ2-1; no definite D call. Germline V gene sequence: CDR1 MDHEN, CDR2 SYDVKM. V lost 1 base to trimming and J lost 10 bases, with 11 bases between them. This CDR3 is 13 amino acids long.

J is TRBJ2-1 and V is TRBV4-2; D is ambiguous. V was cut by 2 bases and J by 3 bases, with 17 bases left in between. Germline V CDR1 and CDR2: LGHNA, YNFKEQ. The CDR3 sequence is 17 residues long. The CDR3 nucleotides are TGTGCCAGCAGCCAAAAGTCGATAGGAGAGCTCTACAATGAGCAGTTCTTC. Translated, it gives CASSQKSIGELYNEQFF.

The chain's CDR3 is CAISESRQGDTQYF. The DNA for the CDR3 is TGTGCCATCAGTGAGTCGAGACAGGGCGATACGCAGTATTTT. The V gene is TRBV10-3, the J gene TRBJ2-3; TRBD1 matches at 7 bases. This CDR3 is built from 14 residues. Germline lookup yields CDR1 ENHRY and CDR2 SYGVKD. With 0 bases clipped from V and 6 bases from J, the junction kept 3 bases outside the gene matches.

The chain couples TRBV28 to TRBJ1-1, with a tentative D call TRBD1 (5 bases). Trimming removed 5 bases at V and 3 bases at J, with 16 bases between. CDR3 size: 15 residues. CDR1 is MDHEN and CDR2 is SYDVKM in the germline V gene. For the CDR3, the DNA is TGTGCCAGCAGTGAGCTGGGGGGTTTATACACTGAAGCTTTCTTT. Its protein product is CASSELGGLYTEAFF.

The gene calls are TRBV28 and TRBJ1-2, with D possibly matching TRBD1 (6 bases). The CDR3 length is 12 residues. V was clipped by 4 bases and J by 8 bases, with 11 bases between them. Germline V gene lookup returns CDR1 MDHEN and CDR2 SYDVKM. The CDR3 loop reads CASSSTGLGYTF. The CDR3, as DNA: TGTGCCAGCAGTTCAACAGGGTTGGGCTACACCTTC.

This rearrangement joins TRBV5-1 to TRBJ2-5; 7 bases agree with TRBD2. The CDR3 loop spans 16 amino acids. Trimming cost V 0 bases and J 6 bases; bases outside gene matches: 11. CDR1 and CDR2 from the germline V gene are SGHRS and YFSETQ. DNA of the CDR3: TGCGCCAGCAGCTTGGCGTCTAGCGGTGTAGGACAGACCCAGTACTTC. This encodes CASSLASSGVGQTQYF.

This rearrangement joins TRBV14 to TRBJ1-3; no reliable D call. Germline V lookup: CDR1 SGHDN, CDR2 FVKESK. V was cut by 4 bases and J by 1 base, with 8 bases left in between. CDR3 length: 14 residues. The chain's CDR3 is CASSLGLSGNTIYF. CDR3 nucleotides: TGTGCCAGCAGCCTTGGACTTTCTGGAAACACCATATATTTT.

The V call is TRBV7-9, the J call TRBJ1-2; 7 bases map to TRBD1. This CDR3 is built from 15 residues. Germline-derived CDR1 and CDR2 are SEHNR and FQNEAQ (reference sequence). The ends lost 8 bases at V and 4 bases at J; junction bases unmatched: 13. CDR3 protein: CASGTPTGPTYGYTF. CDR3 DNA sequence: TGTGCCAGCGGCACCCCGACAGGGCCAACCTATGGCTACACCTTC.

With respect to this clone: Other DNA sequences within the sample encode an identical CDR3. The J gene is TRBJ2-7, the V gene TRBV6-6; 9 bases agree with TRBD2. The CDR3 has 14 amino acids. The germline V gene has CDR1 MNHNY and CDR2 SVGAGI (reference sequence). The V segment lost 2 bases and the J segment 6 bases; nucleotides outside the gene matches: 5. In DNA form, the CDR3 reads TGTGCCAGCAGTTACACAGCGGGAGGTTCCGAGCAGTACTTC. Translating it yields CASSYTAGGSEQYF.

V is TRBV6-5 and J is TRBJ1-4, with a possible D match to TRBD1 (5 bases). The V and J ends lost 6 bases and 8 bases respectively, with 19 bases between them. Per the germline V gene, CDR1 is MNHEY and CDR2 is SVGAGI. The CDR3 runs to 15 residues. CDR3 region: CASSDGGVGSEKLFF. Here the CDR3 DNA reads TGTGCCAGCAGCGACGGGGGGGTAGGGTCGGAAAAACTGTTTTTT.

Comments on this clone: A read error may produce the germline difference seen at one junction end. The chain links TRBV29-1 to TRBJ2-7; 10 bases fit TRBD2. CDR1 is SQVTM and CDR2 is ANQGSEA in the germline V gene. This CDR3 spans 14 amino acids. The CDR3 coding sequence is TGCAGCGTTGATCTAGCGGGAGCTCGGGACGAGCGGTACTTC. This sequence encodes CSVDLAGARDERYF.

The V gene is TRBV4-3, the J gene TRBJ2-2; the D is unclear. This CDR3 contains 15 residues. Germline assignment: CDR1 LGHNA and CDR2 YSLEER. V dropped 5 bases and J dropped 1 base, with 11 bases sitting between them. The CDR3 region has the DNA TGCGCCAGCAGCGTGGCCTCCCTGAACACCGGGGAGCTGTTTTTT. Amino acids: CASSVASLNTGELFF.

The chain joins TRBV7-9 to TRBJ1-1; a possible D gene is TRBD1 (5 bases). Germline CDR1 reads SEHNR; CDR2 reads FQNEAQ (reference sequence). This CDR3 contains 12 residues. The V end lost 1 base, the J end lost 9 bases, and 9 bases lay between the germline ends. The CDR3 DNA reads TGTGCCAGCAGCTTAGACAGGACCCAAGCTTTCTTT. Amino acid sequence: CASSLDRTQAFF.

The rearrangement joins TRBV27 to TRBJ1-5; the D gene is possibly TRBD1 (5 bases). The germline gives CDR1 MNHEY, CDR2 SMNVEV (reference sequence). V lost 4 bases, J lost 2 bases, and 12 bases lay in between. The CDR3 sequence is 15 residues long. The CDR3 bases are TGTGCCAGCAGTTCGGTCCGGGGGGGCAATCAGCCCCAGCATTTT. It specifies CASSSVRGGNQPQHF.

The chain joins TRBV5-1 to TRBJ2-2; tentatively, D is TRBD2 (6 bases). The CDR3 is 16 amino acids. V lost 0 bases and J 6 bases, leaving 15 bases between the germline ends. Germline CDR1 SGHRS, CDR2 YFSETQ. CDR3 DNA sequence: TGCGCCAGCAGCTTGGTCGTCCCGGGACTCGCCGGGGAGCTGTTTTTT. Encoded protein: CASSLVVPGLAGELFF.

The chain employs TRBV10-3 and TRBJ2-1, with TRBD2 matching over 8 bases. There are 18 residues in the CDR3. Germline loops: CDR1 ENHRY, CDR2 SYGVKD. V lost 7 bases, J lost 0 bases, and 14 bases stayed unmatched. The CDR3: CAINTSGRPFSSYNEQFF. In nucleotides, the CDR3 is TGTGCCATCAATACTAGCGGTCGTCCTTTTAGCTCCTACAATGAGCAGTTCTTC.

This chain links TRBV5-8 with TRBJ2-1; no clear D gene. This CDR3 has 13 residues. The germline V gene has CDR1 SGHTS and CDR2 YDEGEE. The V end lost 2 bases, the J end lost 12 bases, and 15 bases lay between the germline ends. The CDR3 nucleotides read TGTGCCAGCAGCTTAAAACAATATCCCCTGCAGTTCTTC. It encodes CASSLKQYPLQFF. The full variable domain, completed using reference TRBV5-8 and TRBJ2-1, is EAGVTQSPTHLIKTRGQQATLRCSPISGHTSVYWYQQALGLGLQFLLWYDEGEERNRGNFPPRFSGRQFPNYSSELNVNALELEDSALYLCASSLKQYPLQFFGPGTRLTVL.

The rearrangement joins TRBV28 to TRBJ2-7; TRBD2 aligns across 13 bases. Germline CDR1 MDHEN, CDR2 SYDVKM. Losses at the gene ends were 6 bases for V and 4 bases for J; bases not matched to a gene: 6. The CDR3 covers 15 residues. The CDR3 loop reads CASRLPTSGRYEQYF. The CDR3 region has the DNA TGTGCCAGCAGACTCCCGACTAGCGGGAGGTACGAGCAGTACTTC. Combining the CDR3 with reference TRBV28 and TRBJ2-7 gives the whole variable domain DVKVTQSSRYLVKRTGEKVFLECVQDMDHENMFWYRQDPGLGLRLIYFSYDVKMKEKGDIPEGYSVSREKKERFSLILESASTNQTSMYLCASRLPTSGRYEQYFGPGTRLTVT.

The J gene is TRBJ2-7, the V gene TRBV5-4, with 7 bases aligning to TRBD1. CDR3 length equals 17 residues. CDR1 SGHNT and CDR2 YYREEE come from the germline V gene (reference sequence). V lost 1 base and J lost 2; bases outside the gene matches: 12. Written as DNA, the CDR3 is TGTGCCAGCAGCTTGCAAAGGGGCGGACAGGCTACCTACGAGCAGTACTTC. Translating gives CASSLQRGGQATYEQYF.

The chain is built from TRBV5-4 and TRBJ1-2; 7 positions agree with TRBD1. The CDR3 has 14 residues. V was pared by 2 bases and J by 4 bases, with 5 bases of the junction left unmatched. Per germline, CDR1 SGHNT and CDR2 YYREEE (reference sequence). CDR3 nucleotide sequence: TGTGCCAGCAGCTTCACAGGGGCGTTCTATGGCTACACCTTC. Translating gives CASSFTGAFYGYTF.

The rearrangement joins TRBV27 to TRBJ1-2, with D uncertain. There are 13 residues in the CDR3. In germline, CDR1 is MNHEY, CDR2 SMNVEV (reference sequence). V was shortened by 7 bases and J by 2 bases, with 11 bases between the two germline ends. The CDR3 loop is CASKSAQNYGYTF. The CDR3 nucleotides are TGTGCCAGCAAAAGTGCACAGAACTATGGCTACACCTTC.

The genes are TRBV7-6 and TRBJ2-1; 10 positions agree with TRBD2. After removal of 1 base from V and 5 bases from J, the junction contained 2 bases not matched to a gene. This CDR3 has 15 amino acids. Germline V gene lookup returns CDR1 SGHVS and CDR2 FNYEAQ. The DNA of the CDR3 is TGTGCCAGCAGCTTAGAAGCGGGAGGGAACAATGAGCAGTTCTTC. Residues: CASSLEAGGNNEQFF.